This TCR beta chain emerged from a study of blood T cell repertoires in COVID-19. Study details: COVID-19 samples collected from the United States, Italy and Spain covered acute and convalescent phases.

The protocol was immunoSEQ multiplex PCR, while the TCRdb copy is restricted to in-frame clones and leaves out a portion. The sample records fewer than 400,000 clones, roughly 90% being singletons. During active infection, Seattle patients enrolled and were then monitored through disease. Germline CDR1 and CDR2: MNHEY and SVGAGI. The junction had 8 bases not matched to a gene; V was cut back by 4 bases and J by 4 bases. CDR3 length equals 16 residues. The V and J genes are TRBV6-5 and TRBJ1-5; 9 bases are a match to TRBD1. The sequence derives from a young woman with COVID-19, enrolled during active disease. The specimen sequenced was peripheral blood. CDR3 region: CASSSNRDRVNQPQHF. Here the CDR3 DNA reads TGTGCCAGCAGTTCCAACCGGGACAGGGTTAATCAGCCCCAGCATTTT.